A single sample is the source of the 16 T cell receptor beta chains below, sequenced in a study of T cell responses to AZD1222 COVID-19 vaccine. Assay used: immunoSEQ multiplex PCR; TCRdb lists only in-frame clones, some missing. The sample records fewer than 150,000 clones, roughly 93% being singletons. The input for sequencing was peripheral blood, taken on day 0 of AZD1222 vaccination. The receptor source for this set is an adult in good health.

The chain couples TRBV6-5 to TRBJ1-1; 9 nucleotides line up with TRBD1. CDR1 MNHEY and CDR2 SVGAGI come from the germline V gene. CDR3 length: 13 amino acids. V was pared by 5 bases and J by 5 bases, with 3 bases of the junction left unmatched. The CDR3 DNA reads TGTGCCAGCAGTCCCGACAGGGGGACTGAAGCTTTCTTT. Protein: CASSPDRGTEAFF.

The CDR3 DNA sequence: TGTGCCAGCAGCCCCGACAGGGGGCAAGTCTATGGCTACACCTTC. Translated, it gives CASSPDRGQVYGYTF. The chain uses TRBV6-2 or TRBV6-3 and TRBJ1-2, with 10 nucleotides matching TRBD1. Trimming at V came to 6 bases and at J to 4 bases, leaving 8 bases not matched to a gene. The CDR3 spans 15 residues. Germline lookup yields CDR1 MNHEY and CDR2 SVGEGT.

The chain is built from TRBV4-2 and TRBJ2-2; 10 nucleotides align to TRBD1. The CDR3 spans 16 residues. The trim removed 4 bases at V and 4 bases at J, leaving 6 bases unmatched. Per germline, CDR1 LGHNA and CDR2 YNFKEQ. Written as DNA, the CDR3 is TGTGCCAGCAGCCCGTCCGGGACAGGGGTCACCGGGGAGCTGTTTTTT. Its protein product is CASSPSGTGVTGELFF.

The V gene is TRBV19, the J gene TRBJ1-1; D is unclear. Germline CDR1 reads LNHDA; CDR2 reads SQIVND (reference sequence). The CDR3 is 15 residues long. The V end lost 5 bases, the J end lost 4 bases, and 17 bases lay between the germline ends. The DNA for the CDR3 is TGTGCCAGTAGTCCCCCCGGAGGGTCGGGCACTGAAGCTTTCTTT. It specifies CASSPPGGSGTEAFF.

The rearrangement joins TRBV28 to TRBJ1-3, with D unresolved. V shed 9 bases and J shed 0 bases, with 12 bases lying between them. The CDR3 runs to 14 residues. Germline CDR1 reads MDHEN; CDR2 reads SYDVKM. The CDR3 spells CASQEAGSGNTIYF. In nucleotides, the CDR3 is TGTGCCAGTCAAGAGGCGGGCTCTGGAAACACCATATATTTT.

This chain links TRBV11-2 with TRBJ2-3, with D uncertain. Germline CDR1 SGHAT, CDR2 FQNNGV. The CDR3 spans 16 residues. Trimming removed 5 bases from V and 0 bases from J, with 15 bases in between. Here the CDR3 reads CASSPRGLTSTDTQYF. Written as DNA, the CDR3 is TGTGCCAGCAGCCCGAGAGGTCTAACTAGCACAGATACGCAGTATTTT.

The chain's CDR3 is CASSLVGPSNQPQHF. DNA of the CDR3: TGTGCCAGCAGCTTGGTCGGACCCAGCAATCAGCCCCAGCATTTT. The chain recombines TRBV7-9 with TRBJ1-5; no reliable D call. Germline V lookup: CDR1 SEHNR, CDR2 FQNEAQ (reference sequence). V lost 3 bases and J 1 base, leaving 10 bases between the germline ends. This CDR3 contains 15 residues.

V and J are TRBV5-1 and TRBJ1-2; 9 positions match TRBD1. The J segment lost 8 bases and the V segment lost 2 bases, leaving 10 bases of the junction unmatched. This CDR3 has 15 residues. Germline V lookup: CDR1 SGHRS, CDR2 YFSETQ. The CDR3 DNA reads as TGCGCCAGCAGCTTAAAAACCGGGACAGGGTACGGCTACACCTTC. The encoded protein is CASSLKTGTGYGYTF.

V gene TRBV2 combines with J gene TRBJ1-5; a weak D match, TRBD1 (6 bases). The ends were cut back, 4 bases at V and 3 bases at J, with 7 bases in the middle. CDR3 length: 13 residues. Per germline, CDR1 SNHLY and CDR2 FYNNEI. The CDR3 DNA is TGTGCCAGCAGTGGACAGGTCAATCAGCCCCAGCATTTT. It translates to CASSGQVNQPQHF.

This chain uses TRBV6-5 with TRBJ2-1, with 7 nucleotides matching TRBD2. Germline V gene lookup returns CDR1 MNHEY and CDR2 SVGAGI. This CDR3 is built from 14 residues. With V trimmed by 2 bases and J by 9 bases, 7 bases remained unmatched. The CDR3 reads CASSYGGGSPEQFF. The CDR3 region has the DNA TGTGCCAGCAGTTACGGTGGCGGGAGCCCTGAGCAGTTCTTC.

The CDR3 coding sequence is TGCGCCAGCAGCTTCCCCGGAGGTAGCACTGAAGCTTTCTTT. Translating gives CASSFPGGSTEAFF. The chain joins TRBV5-1 to TRBJ1-1, with no clear D. V lost 2 bases and J 4 bases, leaving 12 bases between the germline ends. CDR1 and CDR2 from the germline V gene are SGHRS and YFSETQ. This CDR3 has 14 residues.

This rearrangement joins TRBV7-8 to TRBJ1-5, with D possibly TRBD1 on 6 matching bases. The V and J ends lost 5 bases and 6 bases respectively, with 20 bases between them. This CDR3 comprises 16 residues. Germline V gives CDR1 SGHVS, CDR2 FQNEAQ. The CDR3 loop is CASSPRVRGNGQPQHF. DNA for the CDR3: TGTGCCAGCAGCCCCCGTGTCAGGGGAAACGGTCAGCCCCAGCATTTT.

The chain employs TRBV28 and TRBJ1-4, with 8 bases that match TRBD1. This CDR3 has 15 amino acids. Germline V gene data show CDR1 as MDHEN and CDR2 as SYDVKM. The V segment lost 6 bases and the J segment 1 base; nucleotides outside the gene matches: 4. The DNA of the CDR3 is TGTGCCAGCAGAACCACAGGGGGAACTAATGAAAAACTGTTTTTT. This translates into CASRTTGGTNEKLFF.

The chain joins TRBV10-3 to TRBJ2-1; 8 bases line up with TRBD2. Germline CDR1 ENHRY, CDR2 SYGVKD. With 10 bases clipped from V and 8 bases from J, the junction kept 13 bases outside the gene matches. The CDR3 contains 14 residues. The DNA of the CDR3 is TGTGCCACGGCACACGGGACTAGTTTGGATGAGCAGTTCTTC. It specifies CATAHGTSLDEQFF.

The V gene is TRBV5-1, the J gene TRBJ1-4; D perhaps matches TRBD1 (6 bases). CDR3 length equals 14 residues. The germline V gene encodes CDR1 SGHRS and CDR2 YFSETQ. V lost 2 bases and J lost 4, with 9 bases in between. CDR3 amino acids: CASSFGQSNEKLFF. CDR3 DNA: TGCGCCAGCAGCTTCGGACAGAGTAATGAAAAACTGTTTTTT.

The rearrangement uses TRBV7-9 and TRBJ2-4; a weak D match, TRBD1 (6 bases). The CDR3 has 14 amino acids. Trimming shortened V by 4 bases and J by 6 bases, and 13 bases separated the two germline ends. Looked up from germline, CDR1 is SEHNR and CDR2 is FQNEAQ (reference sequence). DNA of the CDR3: TGTGCCAGCAGCTCAGGGGTGCAGCGAAACATTCAGTACTTC. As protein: CASSSGVQRNIQYF.